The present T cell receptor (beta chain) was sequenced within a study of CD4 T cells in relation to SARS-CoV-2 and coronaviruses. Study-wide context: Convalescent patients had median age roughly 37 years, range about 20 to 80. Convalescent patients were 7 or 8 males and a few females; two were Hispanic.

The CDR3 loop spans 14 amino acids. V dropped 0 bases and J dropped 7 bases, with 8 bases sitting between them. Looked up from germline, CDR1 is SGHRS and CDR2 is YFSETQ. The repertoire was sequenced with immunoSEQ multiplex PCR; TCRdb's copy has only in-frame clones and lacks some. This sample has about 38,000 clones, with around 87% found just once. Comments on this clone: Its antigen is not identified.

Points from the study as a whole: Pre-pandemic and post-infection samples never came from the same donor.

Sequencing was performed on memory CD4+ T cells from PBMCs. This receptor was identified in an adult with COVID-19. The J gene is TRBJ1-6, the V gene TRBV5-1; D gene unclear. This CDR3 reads CASSLARENSPLHF. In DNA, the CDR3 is TGCGCCAGCAGCTTGGCCAGAGAGAATTCACCCCTCCACTTT.